This record looks at one TCR beta chain sequence and its context. The data were obtained in a study of blood T cell repertoires in COVID-19. Sequencing was performed with immunoSEQ multiplex PCR; in TCRdb, only in-frame clones are kept and a portion is missing. The sample holds 360,000 or so clones; 89% are singletons and the top ten take 1.5% to 2%. Trimming pared 5 bases from V and 9 bases from J, leaving 10 bases between. Germline V gene lookup returns CDR1 SGHTA and CDR2 FQGNSA. There are 11 residues in the CDR3. Donors were grouped by their self-reported clinical history. Either two negative PCRs, clearance, or symptom resolution qualified Cohort 3 donors as recovered.

The V gene is TRBV7-2, the J gene TRBJ2-5; D is unresolved. The source material was PBMCs or T cells enriched from blood (not recorded which). This TCR was recovered from a woman aged 25 to 39 who had recovered from COVID-19. The CDR3: CASSEPSPQYF. The DNA of the CDR3 is TGTGCCAGCAGCGAACCGAGTCCCCAGTACTTC.